The sequence of this TCR beta chain was determined in a study of blood T cells in healthy people across ages. Study information: There was about one barcoded beta molecule captured by template switching per two T cells. Regarding the study as a whole: As naive T cell percentage varied, TCR beta diversity correlated strongly with it. With age, beta diversity per million T cells declined roughly linearly, significantly by 40.

Aged about 6 to 95, donors were systemically healthy Caucasians from Russia. The second PCR ran roughly 6 to 11 cycles with a sample-barcoded 5' primer and J-beta primers. Via MiXCR, TCRdb re-called the 5' RACE reads, giving one row per CDR3 protein. The sample carries around 1.5 million distinct CDR3 sequences, approximately 60% recorded once. V lost 4 bases, J lost 8 bases, and 9 bases stayed unmatched. Germline values: CDR1 KGHDR, CDR2 SFDVKD. The length of the CDR3 is 14 residues. As regards this clonotype: What it binds is unknown.

This TCR was recovered from a man aged 18-30 years in good health. The sequenced sample consisted of blood. The chain employs TRBV24-1 and TRBJ1-1, with 7 bases that match TRBD1. The CDR3 DNA is TGTGCCACCAGTGACCCAGACAGGGTGGCGGAAGCTTTCTTT. It translates to CATSDPDRVAEAFF.